Shown below are 2 T cell receptor beta chains from a single sample sequenced in a study of early T cells in non-severe SARS-CoV-2 infection. TCRdb re-called the 5' RACE reads through MiXCR, storing one row per CDR3 protein. The sample includes about 60,000 distinct CDR3 sequences, around 5.2% seen only once; the top ten take about 6.8%. The sample taken for sequencing was whole blood. All receptors derive from an adult who was a healthcare worker with PCR-confirmed SARS-CoV-2 infection or an uninfected control (not recorded which).

The table lists this clonotype with a few counts. The V gene is TRBV12-3 or TRBV12-4, the J gene TRBJ1-1, with 8 bases identical to TRBD1. The CDR3 length is 13 residues. J was trimmed by 7 bases and V by 5 bases; bases with no gene match: 6. The CDR3 reads CASSPLDRVEAFF. The DNA of the CDR3 is TGTGCCAGCAGTCCCCTGGACAGGGTTGAAGCTTTCTTT.

The chain employs TRBV15 and TRBJ2-2; TRBD1 matches at 9 bases. Germline CDR1 reads LNHNV; CDR2 reads YYDKDF (reference sequence). The CDR3 consists of 16 residues. The ends lost 0 bases at V and 7 bases at J; junction bases unmatched: 6. CDR3 nucleotide sequence: TGTGCCACCAGCAGAGACCCGGGACAGGGAGGCGGGGAGCTGTTTTTT. Amino acid sequence: CATSRDPGQGGGELFF.